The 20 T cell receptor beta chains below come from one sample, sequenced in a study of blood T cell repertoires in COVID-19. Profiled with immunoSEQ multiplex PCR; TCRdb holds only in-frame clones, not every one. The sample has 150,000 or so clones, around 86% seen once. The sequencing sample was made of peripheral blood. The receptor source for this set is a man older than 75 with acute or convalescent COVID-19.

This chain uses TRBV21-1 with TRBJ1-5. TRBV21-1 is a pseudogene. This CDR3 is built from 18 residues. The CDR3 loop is CASSKVGGDTPCDQPQHF. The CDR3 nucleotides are TGTGCCAGCAGCAAAGTGGGGGGGGACACGCCGTGTGATCAGCCCCAGCATTTT.

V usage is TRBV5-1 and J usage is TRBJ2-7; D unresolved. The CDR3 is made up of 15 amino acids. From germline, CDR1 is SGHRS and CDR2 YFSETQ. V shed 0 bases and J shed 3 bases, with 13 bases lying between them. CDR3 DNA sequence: TGCGCCAGCAGCTTGGCGGTGAGCCCGAGCTACGAGCAGTACTTC. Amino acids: CASSLAVSPSYEQYF. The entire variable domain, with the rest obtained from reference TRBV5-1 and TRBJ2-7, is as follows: KAGVTQTPRYLIKTRGQQVTLSCSPISGHRSVSWYQQTPGQGLQFLFEYFSETQRNKGNFPGRFSGRQFSNSRSEMNVSTLELGDSALYLCASSLAVSPSYEQYFGPGTRLTVT.

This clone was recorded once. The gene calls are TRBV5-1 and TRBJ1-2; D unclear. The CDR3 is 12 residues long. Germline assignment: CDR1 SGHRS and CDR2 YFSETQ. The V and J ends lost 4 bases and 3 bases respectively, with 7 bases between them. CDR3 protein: CASSPDHYGYTF. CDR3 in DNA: TGCGCCAGCAGCCCAGATCACTATGGCTACACCTTC.

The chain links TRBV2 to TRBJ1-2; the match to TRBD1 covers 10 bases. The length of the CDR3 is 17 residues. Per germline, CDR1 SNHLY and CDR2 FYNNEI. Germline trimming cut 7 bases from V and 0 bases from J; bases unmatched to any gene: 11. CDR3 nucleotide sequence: TGTGCCAGCACCCCCCGCCAGACAGGGGGCCCTAACTATGGCTACACCTTC. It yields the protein CASTPRQTGGPNYGYTF.

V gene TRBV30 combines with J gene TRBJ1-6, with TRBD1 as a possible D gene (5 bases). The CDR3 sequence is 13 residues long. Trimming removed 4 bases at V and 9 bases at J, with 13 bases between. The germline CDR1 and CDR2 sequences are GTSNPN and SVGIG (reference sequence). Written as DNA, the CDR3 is TGTGCCTGGATACGGACACCAGGTTCACCCCTCCACTTT. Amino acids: CAWIRTPGSPLHF.

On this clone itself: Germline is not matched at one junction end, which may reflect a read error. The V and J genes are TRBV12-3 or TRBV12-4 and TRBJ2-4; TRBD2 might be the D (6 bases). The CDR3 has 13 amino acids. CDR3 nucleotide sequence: TGTGCCAGCAGTTTTTCTGGCGGCTGGGAGGTTTTCTTC. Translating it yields CASSFSGGWEVFF.

The CDR3 protein is CASSLRGREDSYNSPLHF. The CDR3 nucleotides are TGTGCCAGCAGTTTAAGGGGACGGGAGGATTCCTATAATTCACCCCTCCACTTT. The rearrangement links TRBV28 to TRBJ1-6, with D maybe TRBD1 (5 bases). There are 18 residues in the CDR3. V lost 2 bases and J 1 base, leaving 15 bases between the germline ends. The germline V gene has CDR1 MDHEN and CDR2 SYDVKM.

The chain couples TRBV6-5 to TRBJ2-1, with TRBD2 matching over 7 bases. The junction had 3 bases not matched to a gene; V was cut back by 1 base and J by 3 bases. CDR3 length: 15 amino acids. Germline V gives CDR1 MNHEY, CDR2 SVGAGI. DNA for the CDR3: TGTGCCAGCAGTTACTTGGGACTAAACTACAATGAGCAGTTCTTC. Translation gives CASSYLGLNYNEQFF.

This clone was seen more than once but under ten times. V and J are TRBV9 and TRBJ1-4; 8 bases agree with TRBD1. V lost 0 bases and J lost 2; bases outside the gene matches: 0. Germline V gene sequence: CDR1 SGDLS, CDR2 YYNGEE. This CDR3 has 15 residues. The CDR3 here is CASSVGTGTNEKLFF. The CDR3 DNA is TGTGCCAGCAGCGTAGGGACAGGGACTAATGAAAAACTGTTTTTT.

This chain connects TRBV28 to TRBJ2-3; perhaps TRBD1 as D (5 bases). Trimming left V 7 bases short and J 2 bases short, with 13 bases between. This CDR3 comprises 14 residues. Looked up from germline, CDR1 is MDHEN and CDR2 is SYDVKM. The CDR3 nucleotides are TGTGCCAGCAAAGCAGGGTACTCCACAGATACGCAGTATTTT. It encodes CASKAGYSTDTQYF.

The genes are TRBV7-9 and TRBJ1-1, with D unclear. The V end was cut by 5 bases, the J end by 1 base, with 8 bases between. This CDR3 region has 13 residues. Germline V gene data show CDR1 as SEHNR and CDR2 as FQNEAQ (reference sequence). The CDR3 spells CASSRGWNTEAFF. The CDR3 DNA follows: TGTGCCAGCAGCCGGGGATGGAACACTGAAGCTTTCTTT.

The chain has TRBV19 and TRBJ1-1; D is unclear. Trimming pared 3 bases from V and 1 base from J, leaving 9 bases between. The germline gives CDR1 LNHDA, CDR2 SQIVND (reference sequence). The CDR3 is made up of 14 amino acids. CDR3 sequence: CASSINGKNTEAFF. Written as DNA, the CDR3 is TGTGCCAGTAGTATCAACGGGAAGAACACTGAAGCTTTCTTT.

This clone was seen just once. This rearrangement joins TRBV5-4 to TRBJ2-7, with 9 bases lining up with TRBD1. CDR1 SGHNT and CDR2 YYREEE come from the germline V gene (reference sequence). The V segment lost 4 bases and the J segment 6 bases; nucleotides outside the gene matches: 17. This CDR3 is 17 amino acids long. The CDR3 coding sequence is TGTGCCAGCAGCCGACCGAAACCGGGACAGGGTGAGGGCGAGCAGTACTTC. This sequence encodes CASSRPKPGQGEGEQYF. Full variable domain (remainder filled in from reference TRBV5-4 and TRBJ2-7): ETGVTQSPTHLIKTRGQQVTLRCSSQSGHNTVSWYQQALGQGPQFIFQYYREEENGRGNFPPRFSGLQFPNYSSELNVNALELDDSALYLCASSRPKPGQGEGEQYFGPGTRLTVT.

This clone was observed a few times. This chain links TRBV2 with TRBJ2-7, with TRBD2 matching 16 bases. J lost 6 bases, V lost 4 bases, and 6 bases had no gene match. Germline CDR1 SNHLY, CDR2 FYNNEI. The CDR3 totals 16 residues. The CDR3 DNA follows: TGTGCCAGCAGTGTGGGGACTAGCGGGAGGGCTGGCGAGCAGTACTTC. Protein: CASSVGTSGRAGEQYF.

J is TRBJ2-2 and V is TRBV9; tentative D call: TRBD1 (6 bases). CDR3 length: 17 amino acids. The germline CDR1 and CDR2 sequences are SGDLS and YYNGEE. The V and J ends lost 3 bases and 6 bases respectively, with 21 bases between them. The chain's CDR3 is CASSAEDRTVRAGELFF. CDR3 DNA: TGTGCCAGCAGCGCCGAAGACCGGACAGTTCGGGCCGGGGAGCTGTTTTTT.

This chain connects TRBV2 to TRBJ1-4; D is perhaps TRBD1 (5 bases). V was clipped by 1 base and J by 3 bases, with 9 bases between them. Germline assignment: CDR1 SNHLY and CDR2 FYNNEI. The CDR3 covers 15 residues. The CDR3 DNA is TGTGCCAGCAGTGAAGTGGGGCTACCTAATGAAAAACTGTTTTTT. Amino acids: CASSEVGLPNEKLFF.

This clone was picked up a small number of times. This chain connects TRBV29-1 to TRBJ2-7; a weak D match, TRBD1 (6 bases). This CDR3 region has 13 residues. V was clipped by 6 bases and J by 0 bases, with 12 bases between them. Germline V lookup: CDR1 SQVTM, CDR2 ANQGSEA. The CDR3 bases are TGCAGCGTAATGGGACATACCTCCTACGAGCAGTACTTC. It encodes CSVMGHTSYEQYF.

Here the CDR3 reads CSSTTGFYGYTF. CDR3 nucleotide sequence: TGCAGCTCCACGACAGGGTTTTATGGCTACACCTTC. V gene TRBV29-1 combines with J gene TRBJ1-2; 7 nucleotides align to TRBD1. After removal of 8 bases from V and 5 bases from J, the junction contained 8 bases not matched to a gene. From germline, CDR1 is SQVTM and CDR2 ANQGSEA. The length of the CDR3 is 12 residues. Full variable domain (missing parts from reference TRBV29-1 and TRBJ1-2): SAVISQKPSRDICQRGTSLTIQCQVDSQVTMMFWYRQQPGQSLTLIATANQGSEATYESGFVIDKFPISRPNLTFSTLTVSNMSPEDSSIYLCSSTTGFYGYTFGSGTRLTVV.

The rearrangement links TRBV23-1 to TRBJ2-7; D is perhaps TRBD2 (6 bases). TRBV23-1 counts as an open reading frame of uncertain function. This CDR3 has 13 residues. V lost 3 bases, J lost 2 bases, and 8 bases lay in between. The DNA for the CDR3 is TGCGCCAGCAGTCATCGGGGGACCTACGAGCAGTACTTC. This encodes CASSHRGTYEQYF.

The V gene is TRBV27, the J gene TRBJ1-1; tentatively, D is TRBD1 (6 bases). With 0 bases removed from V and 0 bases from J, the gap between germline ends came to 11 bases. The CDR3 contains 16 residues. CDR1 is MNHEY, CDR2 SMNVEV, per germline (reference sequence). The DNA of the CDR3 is TGTGCCAGCAGTTTATCTGGACAGACCATGAACACTGAAGCTTTCTTT. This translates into CASSLSGQTMNTEAFF.